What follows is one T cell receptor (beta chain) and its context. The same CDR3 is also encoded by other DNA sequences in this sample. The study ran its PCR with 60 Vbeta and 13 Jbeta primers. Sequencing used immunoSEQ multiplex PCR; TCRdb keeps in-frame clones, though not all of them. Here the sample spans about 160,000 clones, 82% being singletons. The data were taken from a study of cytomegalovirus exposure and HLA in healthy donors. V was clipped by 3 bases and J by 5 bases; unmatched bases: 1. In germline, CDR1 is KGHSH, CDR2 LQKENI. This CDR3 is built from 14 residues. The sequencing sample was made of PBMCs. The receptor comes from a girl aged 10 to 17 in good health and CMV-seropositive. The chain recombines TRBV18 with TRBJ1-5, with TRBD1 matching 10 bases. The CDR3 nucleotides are TGTGCCAGCTCACCGGGGACAGGGGATCAGCCCCAGCATTTT. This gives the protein CASSPGTGDQPQHF. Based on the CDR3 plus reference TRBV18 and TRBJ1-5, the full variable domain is NAGVMQNPRHLVRRRGQEARLRCSPMKGHSHVYWYRQLPEEGLKFMVYLQKENIIDESGMPKERFSAEFPKEGPSILRIQQVVRGDSAAYFCASSPGTGDQPQHFGDGTRLSIL.